One sample yielded the 3 T cell receptor beta chains listed below, sequenced in a study of blood T cell repertoires in COVID-19. Some clones are missing from TCRdb's copy, which holds only in-frame ones; the method was immunoSEQ multiplex PCR. The data contain hundreds of thousands of clones, 65% to 90% of them seen just once; the ten biggest clones take up approximately 7.6%. Sequenced input: peripheral blood. These receptors all come from a human donor in a cohort sampled during active COVID-19.

The V call is TRBV4-1, the J call TRBJ2-4; TRBD1 is a possible D gene (6 bases). CDR1 and CDR2 from the germline V gene are MGHRA and YSYEKL. CDR3 length: 13 amino acids. The V and J ends lost 5 bases and 7 bases respectively, with 12 bases between them. The CDR3 here is CASSETGANIQYF. DNA of the CDR3: TGCGCCAGCAGCGAGACAGGAGCTAACATTCAGTACTTC.

As to this clone: The junction and the germline gene differ at one end; a read error may be behind it. The chain is built from TRBV13 and TRBJ2-3, with 10 nucleotides matching TRBD2. CDR1 and CDR2 from the germline V gene are PRHDT and FYEKMQ (reference sequence). CDR3 size: 16 residues. The CDR3 DNA reads as TGTGCCAGCAGCCTAGGGACTAGCGTTCGCACAGATACGCAGTATTTT. This encodes CASSLGTSVRTDTQYF.

The CDR3 DNA is TGTGCCAGCAGCCAAGAGCGTTCTGGCTACACCTTC. Translating it yields CASSQERSGYTF. The genes are TRBV4-2 and TRBJ1-2; D remains unclear. Trimming left V 0 bases short and J 7 bases short, with 6 bases between. This CDR3 spans 12 amino acids. The germline gives CDR1 LGHNA, CDR2 YNFKEQ.